Given below is one T cell receptor (beta chain) in context. The antigen it recognizes is unknown. One base away there is no much larger clone; base qualities are not given. The data were taken from a study of persistence of HIV-infected CD4 T cells (dated by TCRdb to about 2020). At the level of the whole study: Participants had been on suppressive ART for a median of roughly 8 years. For the TCR cluster analysis across participants, 8 participants were included for CMV and 6 or 7 participants for Gag. Proviral sequencing was used to assess clonality among infected cells, whereas TCRbeta sequencing gauged the clonality of all cells within each sorted population. The study isolated CMV- and HIV-1 Gag-responding CD4+ T cells from ART-treated individuals to examine antigen-driven clonal expansion of HIV-1-infected cells. Peripheral blood samples of up to about 180 mL were collected at multiple time points, except for a couple of participants, who underwent leukapheresis at a single time point. Anti-CD3/anti-CD28 stimulation activated a higher proportion of cells, with a lower memory fraction, than antigen stimulation. Overall results and qualifications from the work: Significantly lower TCRbeta richness was observed in CMV- and Gag-responding cells than in anti-CD3/anti-CD28-responding cells, and higher oligoclonality was observed in CMV-responding cells than in CD3/CD28-stimulated and Gag-responding cells. Only a small number of individuals took part in the study, and only a limited range of antigens was tested. Bulk TCR analyses could not be restricted to the rare CMV-responding cells that actually carried HIV-1 proviruses. Within the same sorted populations, how oligoclonal the TCRs were correlated with how oligoclonal the proviruses were. Degenerate expanded CDR3beta sequences were enriched in antigen-responding cells, suggesting convergent selection of CD4+ responses to CMV and Gag.

The immunoSEQ hsTCRB assay version 4, run in survey mode, was used to sequence TCRbeta repertoires from genomic DNA. For TCRbeta sequencing, genomic DNA was diluted to around 10 ng/uL, with up to 1 ug used per sample. In the paper's pipeline: TCRbeta data were analyzed in ImmunoSeq Analyzer 3.0, with diversity computed on productive nucleotide rearrangements. Using the Immunarch R package, the improved Chao index served to estimate lower-bound TCR diversity and the Gini coefficient served to estimate clonality. Nucleotide rearrangements that differed but encoded the same CDR3beta amino acid sequence were counted as separate clonotypes. Differential abundance analysis found TCRbeta sequences that were significantly enriched in antigen-responding cells compared with anti-CD3/anti-CD28-activated cells. Using predicted peptide-MHC specificity as the basis, GLIPH2 grouped TCRs into clusters, both for each participant individually and for the merged data sets that combined participants. As stored in TCRdb, this immuneACCESS dataset retains in-frame rearrangements with V and J assigned. A fraction of the clones does not appear; measured against another copy, unresolved V genes explain less than half of the discrepancy, and the remainder lacks a known reason. V and J calls plus clone size are reproduced from that table; the DNA served to infer D and trimming. The table for this sample lists tens of thousands of clones; about 87% of them were counted only once. The ten largest clones add up to around 3.2% of the sample.

V sheds 5 bases and J sheds 7 bases, leaving 10 bases between their ends. The germline V gene (reference sequence) provides CDR1 SEHNR and CDR2 FQNEAQ. Taken from cysteine to phenylalanine, the CDR3 has 12 residues. The DNA shown is the 36-base CDR3, in frame from base 1. The treatment or condition label here, explained by the study, means: suppressive antiretroviral therapy. Cells were stimulated with anti-CD3/anti-CD28 magnetic beads as a nonspecific positive control representing the CD4+ T cell repertoire. Responding CD4+ T cells were sorted by upregulation of both CD40 ligand and CD69. HIV-1-infected adults in whom suppressive ART had been started during chronic infection were enrolled as participants. For at least 4 years, participants had undetectable plasma HIV-1 RNA, below 50 copies/mL. To be included, participants needed a CD4+ T cell count above 400 cells/uL and a positive CMV serology. Before stimulation, PBMCs were isolated using density centrifugation and depleted of CD8+ T cells. For about 17 hours, the CD8-depleted PBMCs were stimulated with anti-CD28/CD49d costimulation, a CD40-blocking antibody, and enfuvirtide to prevent new infections. Cells were sorted on a Beckman Coulter MoFlo Legacy or XDP sorter, with propidium iodide excluding dead cells. Genomic DNA was extracted using the QIAamp DNA Mini Kit for samples with more than one million cells and using the Quick-DNA Microprep Kit for all other samples.

The source is an adult woman with HIV who was CMV-seropositive. This material consisted of CD4+ T cells sorted from PBMCs after roughly 18-hour stimulation, taken from a patient who received antiretroviral therapy. The meaning of the sample's cell subset or site label: CD40L+CD69+ CD4 T cells responding to anti-CD3/anti-CD28 beads, representing the overall repertoire. In this chain, TRBV7-9 is recombined with TRBJ2-3; a tentative D call is TRBD1 (5 bases match). CDR3 reads: CASSPQGNTQYF. The DNA sequence is given as TGTGCCAGCAGCCCCCAGGGAAATACGCAGTATTTT.